Listed below are T cell receptor beta chains from one sample, sequenced in a study of T cells in Graves' hyperthyroidism and ophthalmopathy. Via MiXCR, TCRdb re-called the multiplex PCR reads, giving one row per CDR3 protein. There are around 620,000 distinct CDR3 sequences in the sample; around 46% occur only once, and around 20% lies in the top ten. Sequencing was performed on peripheral blood or thyroid tissue (not recorded which). Every receptor here comes from an adult woman with Graves' disease, either hyperthyroidism or ophthalmopathy (not recorded which). CDR3s include the opening cysteine and the closing phenylalanine or tryptophan. The order of the fields is D gene, J gene, clone size, CDR3 length, V gene, CDR3 DNA, CDR3 protein. D genes are given only for firm matches. Rows may omit the clone size; those that give it use once, few, many or a size class.

>.|TRBJ2-5|.|12|TRBV12-3/TRBV12-4
TGTGCCAGCAGTTTCAGTGATCAGCCCCAGTACTTC
CASSFSDQPQYF
>.|TRBJ1-6|many|15|TRBV28
TGTGCCAGCAGGGACGACAGCTCCTATAATTCACCCCTCCACTTT
CASRDDSSYNSPLHF
>.|TRBJ1-1|.|13|TRBV10-3
TGTGCCATCAGTGAGACGACGGGCACTGAAGCTTTCTTT
CAISETTGTEAFF
>.|TRBJ1-4|.|15|TRBV10-3
TGTGCCATCAGCGAGGGTATCGGGAGCAATGAAAAACTGTTTTTT
CAISEGIGSNEKLFF
>TRBD1|TRBJ1-5|few|17|TRBV7-3
TGCGCCAGCAGCCAAGTCCAGGGGGGGCCCCGGGGTCAGCCCCAGCATTTT
CASSQVQGGPRGQPQHF
>.|TRBJ2-5|.|13|TRBV7-9
TGTGCCAGCAGCTTTCTAAGTGGGGAGACCCAGTACTTC
CASSFLSGETQYF
>TRBD1|TRBJ1-2|.|15|TRBV5-6
TGTGCCAGCAGCGCGGGACAGGGGAATACGGAAGGCTACACCTTC
CASSAGQGNTEGYTF
>TRBD2|TRBJ2-7|many|14|TRBV20-1
TGCAGTGCTGAACGGACTAGCGGAACCTACGAGCAGTACTTC
CSAERTSGTYEQYF
>TRBD2|TRBJ2-7|.|14|TRBV28
TGTGCCAGCAGTTTAAGCGGGGCCCTTTACGAGCAGTACTTC
CASSLSGALYEQYF
>.|TRBJ2-7|.|17|TRBV2
TGTGCCAGCAGTTACCCGAGGACAAGCCCCAGCTCCTACGAGCAGTACTTC
CASSYPRTSPSSYEQYF
>TRBD1|TRBJ2-7|many|15|TRBV7-9
TGTGCCAGCAGCTCCCCCAGGGGGCGGGCCTACGAGCAGTACTTC
CASSSPRGRAYEQYF
>TRBD1|TRBJ2-5|.|15|TRBV28
TGTGCCAGCAGTTCCGGGACAGGATTTGAGGAGACCCAGTACTTC
CASSSGTGFEETQYF
>.|TRBJ2-7|many|14|TRBV4-2
TGTGCCAGCAGCCAAGACTTAGGAGCCTACGAGCAGTACTTC
CASSQDLGAYEQYF
>TRBD1|TRBJ2-7|.|14|TRBV9
TGTGCCAGCAGCGGATCCCGACAGGGTGGAGAGCAGTACTTC
CASSGSRQGGEQYF
>.|TRBJ2-7|.|14|TRBV7-2
TGTGCCGGCAGCGCTGGGCCGGGCAGGGGCGAGCAGTACTTC
CAGSAGPGRGEQYF
>TRBD2|TRBJ2-5|.|15|TRBV20-1
TGCAGTGCTAGAGATGAAGGGGTAGCGGGGGAGACCCAGTACTTC
CSARDEGVAGETQYF